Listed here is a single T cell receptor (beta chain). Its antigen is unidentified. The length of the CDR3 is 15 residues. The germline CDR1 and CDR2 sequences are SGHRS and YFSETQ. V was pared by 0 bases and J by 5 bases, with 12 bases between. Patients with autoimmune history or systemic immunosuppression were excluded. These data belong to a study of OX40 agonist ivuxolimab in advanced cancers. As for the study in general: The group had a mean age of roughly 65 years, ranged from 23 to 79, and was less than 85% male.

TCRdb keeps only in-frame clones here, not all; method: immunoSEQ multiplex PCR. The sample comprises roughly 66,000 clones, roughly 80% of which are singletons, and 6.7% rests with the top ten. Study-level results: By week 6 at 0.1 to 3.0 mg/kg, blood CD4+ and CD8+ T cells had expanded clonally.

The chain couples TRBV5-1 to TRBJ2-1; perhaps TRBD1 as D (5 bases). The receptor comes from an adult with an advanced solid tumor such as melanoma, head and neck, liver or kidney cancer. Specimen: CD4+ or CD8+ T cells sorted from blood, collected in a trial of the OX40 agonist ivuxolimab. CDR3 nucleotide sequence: TGCGCCAGCAGCTTGGAAGGGGTGTCCCACAATGAGCAGTTCTTC. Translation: CASSLEGVSHNEQFF.